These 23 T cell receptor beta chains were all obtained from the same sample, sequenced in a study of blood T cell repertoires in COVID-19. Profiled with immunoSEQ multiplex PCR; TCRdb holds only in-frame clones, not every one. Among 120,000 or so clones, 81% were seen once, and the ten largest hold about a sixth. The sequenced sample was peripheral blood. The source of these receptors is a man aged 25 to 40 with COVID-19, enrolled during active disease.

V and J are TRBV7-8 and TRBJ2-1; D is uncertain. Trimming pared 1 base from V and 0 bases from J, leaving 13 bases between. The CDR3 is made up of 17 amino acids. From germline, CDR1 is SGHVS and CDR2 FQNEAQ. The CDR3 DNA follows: TGTGCCAGCAGCTTAGGCAGGCCACCGTTCTCCTACAATGAGCAGTTCTTC. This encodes CASSLGRPPFSYNEQFF. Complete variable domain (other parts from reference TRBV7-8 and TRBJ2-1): GAGVSQSPRYKVAKRGQDVALRCDPISGHVSLFWYQQALGQGPEFLTYFQNEAQLDKSGLPSDRFFAERPEGSVSTLKIQRTQQEDSAVYLCASSLGRPPFSYNEQFFGPGTRLTVL.

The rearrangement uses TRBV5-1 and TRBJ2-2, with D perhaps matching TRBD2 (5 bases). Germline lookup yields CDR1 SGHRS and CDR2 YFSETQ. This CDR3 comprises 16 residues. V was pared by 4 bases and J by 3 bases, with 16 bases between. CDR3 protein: CASSPVALIDTGELFF. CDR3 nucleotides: TGCGCCAGCAGCCCCGTAGCGCTGATCGACACCGGGGAGCTGTTTTTT.

CDR3 nucleotide sequence: TGTGCCAGCAGCCCATCGGGACAGGGTTCTTCACCCCTCCACTTT. Encoded protein: CASSPSGQGSSPLHF. The gene calls are TRBV11-2 and TRBJ1-6, with 9 bases identical to TRBD1. V dropped 5 bases and J dropped 9; count of bases not matched to a gene: 8. Germline CDR1 reads SGHAT; CDR2 reads FQNNGV. CDR3 length: 15 amino acids.

CDR3 sequence reads: CASSLYPGGPKASYTEAFF. For the CDR3, the DNA is TGTGCCAGCAGCCTTTATCCGGGGGGCCCGAAGGCGTCTTACACTGAAGCTTTCTTT. The rearrangement uses TRBV11-2 and TRBJ1-1; tentative D call: TRBD1 (6 bases). The ends were cut back, 5 bases at V and 3 bases at J, with 28 bases in the middle. Germline lookup yields CDR1 SGHAT and CDR2 FQNNGV. The CDR3 is 19 residues long.

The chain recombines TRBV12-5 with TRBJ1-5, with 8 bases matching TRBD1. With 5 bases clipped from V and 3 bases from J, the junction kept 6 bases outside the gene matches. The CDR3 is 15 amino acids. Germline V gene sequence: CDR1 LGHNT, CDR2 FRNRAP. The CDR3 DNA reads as TGTGCTAGTGGTCCGCCGGACAGGGCCAATCAGCCCCAGCATTTT. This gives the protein CASGPPDRANQPQHF.

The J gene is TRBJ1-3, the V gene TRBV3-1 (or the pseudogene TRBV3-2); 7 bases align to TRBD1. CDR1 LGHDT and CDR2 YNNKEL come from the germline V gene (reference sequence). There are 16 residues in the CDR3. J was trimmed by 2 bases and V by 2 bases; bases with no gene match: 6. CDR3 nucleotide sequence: TGTGCCAGCAGCCAACTGACAGGGATCCCTGGAAACACCATATATTTT. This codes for CASSQLTGIPGNTIYF.

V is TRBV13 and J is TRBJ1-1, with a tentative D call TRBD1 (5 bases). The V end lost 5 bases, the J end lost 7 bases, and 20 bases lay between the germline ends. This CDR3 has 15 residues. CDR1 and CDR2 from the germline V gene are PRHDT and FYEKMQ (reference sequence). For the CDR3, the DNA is TGTGCCAGCAGCCCCACCCCCAAGCAGGGAGGTGAAGCTTTCTTT. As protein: CASSPTPKQGGEAFF.

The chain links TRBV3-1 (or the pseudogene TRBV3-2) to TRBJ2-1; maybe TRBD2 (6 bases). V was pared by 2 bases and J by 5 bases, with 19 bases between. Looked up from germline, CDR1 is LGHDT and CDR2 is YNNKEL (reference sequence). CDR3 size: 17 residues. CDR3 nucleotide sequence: TGTGCCAGCAGCCAAAATTTGCTTGGGAGGCTCGACAATGAGCAGTTCTTC. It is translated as CASSQNLLGRLDNEQFF.

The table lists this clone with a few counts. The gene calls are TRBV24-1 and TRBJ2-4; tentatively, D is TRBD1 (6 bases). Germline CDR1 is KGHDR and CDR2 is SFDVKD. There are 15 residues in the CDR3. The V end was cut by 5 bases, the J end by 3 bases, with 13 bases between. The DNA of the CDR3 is TGTGCCACCAGTGCCCCACAGGGAGACAAAAACATTCAGTACTTC. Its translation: CATSAPQGDKNIQYF.

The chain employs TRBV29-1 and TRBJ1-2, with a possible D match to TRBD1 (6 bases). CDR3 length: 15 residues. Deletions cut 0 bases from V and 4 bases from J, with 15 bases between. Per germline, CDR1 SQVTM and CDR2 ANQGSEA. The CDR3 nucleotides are TGCAGCGTTGAAGATCGGCAGGGGCTATTCTATGGCTACACCTTC. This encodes CSVEDRQGLFYGYTF.

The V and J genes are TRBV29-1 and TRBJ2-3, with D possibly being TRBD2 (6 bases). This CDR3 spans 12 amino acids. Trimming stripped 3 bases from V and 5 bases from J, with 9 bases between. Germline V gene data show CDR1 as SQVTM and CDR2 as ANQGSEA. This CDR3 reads CSVEEGLDTQYF. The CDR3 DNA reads TGCAGCGTTGAGGAGGGATTAGATACGCAGTATTTT.

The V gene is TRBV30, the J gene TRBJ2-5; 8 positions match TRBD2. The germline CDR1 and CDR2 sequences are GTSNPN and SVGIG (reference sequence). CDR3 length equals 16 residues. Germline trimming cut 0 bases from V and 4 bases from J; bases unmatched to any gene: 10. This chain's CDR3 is CAWSVKGALAGETQYF. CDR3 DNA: TGTGCCTGGAGTGTAAAGGGAGCCCTAGCGGGAGAGACCCAGTACTTC.

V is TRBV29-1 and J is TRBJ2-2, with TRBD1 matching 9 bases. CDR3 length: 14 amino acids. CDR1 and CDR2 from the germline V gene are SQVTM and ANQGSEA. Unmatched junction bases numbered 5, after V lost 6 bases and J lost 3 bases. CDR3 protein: CSVRRDRDTGELFF. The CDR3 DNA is TGCAGCGTGAGGAGGGACAGGGACACCGGGGAGCTGTTTTTT.

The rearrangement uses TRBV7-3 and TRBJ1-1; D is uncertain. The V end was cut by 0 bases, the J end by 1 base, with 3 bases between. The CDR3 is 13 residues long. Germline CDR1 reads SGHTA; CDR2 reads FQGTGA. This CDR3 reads CASSLTRNTEAFF. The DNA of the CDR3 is TGTGCCAGCAGCTTAACTAGGAACACTGAAGCTTTCTTT.

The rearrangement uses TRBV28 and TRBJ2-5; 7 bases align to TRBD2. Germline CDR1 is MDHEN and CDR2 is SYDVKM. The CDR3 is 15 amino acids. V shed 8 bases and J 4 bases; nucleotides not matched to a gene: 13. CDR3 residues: CASGDAGEGGETQYF. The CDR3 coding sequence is TGTGCCAGCGGGGATGCGGGGGAGGGAGGAGAGACCCAGTACTTC.

DNA for the CDR3: TGTGCCAGCAGCTTAAACCGGGACAGGAACCACTACACCTTC. This codes for CASSLNRDRNHYTF. V is TRBV5-4 and J is TRBJ1-2, with 8 bases fitting TRBD1. V lost 2 bases to trimming and J lost 10 bases; unmatched junction nucleotides: 10. CDR3 length equals 14 residues. CDR1 and CDR2 from the germline V gene are SGHNT and YYREEE (reference sequence).

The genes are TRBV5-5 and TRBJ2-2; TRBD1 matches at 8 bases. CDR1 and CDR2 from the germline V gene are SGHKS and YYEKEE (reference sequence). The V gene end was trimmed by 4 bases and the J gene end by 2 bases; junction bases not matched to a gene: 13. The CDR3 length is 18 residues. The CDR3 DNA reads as TGTGCCAGCAGCCTGACAGGGGCACCCCAACCCAACACCGGGGAGCTGTTTTTT. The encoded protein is CASSLTGAPQPNTGELFF.

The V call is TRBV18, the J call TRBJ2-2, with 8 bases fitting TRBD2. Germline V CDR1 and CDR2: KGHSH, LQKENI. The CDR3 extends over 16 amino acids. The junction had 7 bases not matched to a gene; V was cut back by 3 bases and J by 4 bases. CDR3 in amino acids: CASSPPAGGGTGELFF. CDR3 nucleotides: TGTGCCAGCTCACCCCCCGCGGGGGGCGGCACCGGGGAGCTGTTTTTT.

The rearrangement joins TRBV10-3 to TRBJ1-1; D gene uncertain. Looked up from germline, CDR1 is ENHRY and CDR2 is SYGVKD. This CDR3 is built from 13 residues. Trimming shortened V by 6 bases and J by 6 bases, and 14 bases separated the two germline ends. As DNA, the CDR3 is TGTGCCATCAGGGCAGCTCCGGGGTCTGAAGCTTTCTTT. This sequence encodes CAIRAAPGSEAFF.

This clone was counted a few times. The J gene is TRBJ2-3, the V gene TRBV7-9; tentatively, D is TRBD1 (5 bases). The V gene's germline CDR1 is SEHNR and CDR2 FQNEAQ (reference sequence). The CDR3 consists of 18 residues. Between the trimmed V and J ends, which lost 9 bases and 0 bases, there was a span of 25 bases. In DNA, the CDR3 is TGTGCCAGGTTACCCCTTACCCCCGACAGAGCTAGCACAGATACGCAGTATTTT. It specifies CARLPLTPDRASTDTQYF.

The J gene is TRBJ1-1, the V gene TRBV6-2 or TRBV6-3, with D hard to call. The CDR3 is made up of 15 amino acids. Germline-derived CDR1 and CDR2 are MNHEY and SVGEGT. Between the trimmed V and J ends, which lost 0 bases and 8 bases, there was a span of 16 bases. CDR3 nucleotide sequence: TGTGCCAGCAGTTACTCCCCTCTCATGGCAATCGAAGCTTTCTTT. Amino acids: CASSYSPLMAIEAFF.

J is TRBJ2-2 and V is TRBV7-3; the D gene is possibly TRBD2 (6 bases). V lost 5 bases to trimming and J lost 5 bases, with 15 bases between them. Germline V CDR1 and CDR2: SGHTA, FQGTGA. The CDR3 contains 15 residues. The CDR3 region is CASSLGTLLTGELFF. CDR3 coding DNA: TGTGCCAGCAGCCTAGGGACTCTCCTTACCGGGGAGCTGTTTTTT.

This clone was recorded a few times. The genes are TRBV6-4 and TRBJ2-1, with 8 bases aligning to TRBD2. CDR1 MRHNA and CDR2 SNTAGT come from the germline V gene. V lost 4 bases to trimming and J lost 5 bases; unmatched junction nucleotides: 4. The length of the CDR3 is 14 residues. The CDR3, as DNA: TGTGCCAGCAGTGGGGGACTAGAGGACAATGAGCAGTTCTTC. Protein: CASSGGLEDNEQFF.